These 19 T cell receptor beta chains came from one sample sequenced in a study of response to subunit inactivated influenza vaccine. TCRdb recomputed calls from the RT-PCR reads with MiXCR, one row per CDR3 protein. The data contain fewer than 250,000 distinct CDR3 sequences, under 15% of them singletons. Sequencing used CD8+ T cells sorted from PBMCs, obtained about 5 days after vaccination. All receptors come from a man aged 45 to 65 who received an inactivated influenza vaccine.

CDR3 sequence reads: CSARPASGRNPHYNEQFF. DNA of the CDR3: TGCAGTGCTAGGCCGGCGAGCGGGAGAAACCCTCACTACAATGAGCAGTTCTTC. This chain connects TRBV20-1 to TRBJ2-1, with 8 nucleotides matching TRBD2. The CDR3 has 18 amino acids. Trimming took 3 bases from V and 3 from J; bases not matched to a gene: 16. In germline, CDR1 is DFQATT, CDR2 SNEGSKA (reference sequence).

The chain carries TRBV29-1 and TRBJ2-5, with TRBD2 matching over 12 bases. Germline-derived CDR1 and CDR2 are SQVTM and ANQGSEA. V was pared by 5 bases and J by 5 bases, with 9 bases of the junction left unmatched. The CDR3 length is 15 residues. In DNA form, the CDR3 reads TGCAGCGTTTACGCTAGCGGGGGGGCATGGGAGACCCAGTACTTC. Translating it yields CSVYASGGAWETQYF.

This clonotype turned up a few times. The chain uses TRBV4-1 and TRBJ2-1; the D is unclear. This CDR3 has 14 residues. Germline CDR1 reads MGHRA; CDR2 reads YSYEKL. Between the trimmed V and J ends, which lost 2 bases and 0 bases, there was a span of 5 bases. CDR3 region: CASSQWGSYNEQFF. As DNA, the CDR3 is TGCGCCAGCAGCCAATGGGGCTCCTACAATGAGCAGTTCTTC.

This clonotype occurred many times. The CDR3 is CASSQELAGVYGANVLTF. CDR3 nucleotide sequence: TGTGCCAGCAGCCAAGAACTAGCGGGGGTTTATGGGGCCAACGTCCTGACTTTC. The chain has TRBV4-2 and TRBJ2-6; TRBD2 matches 11 bases. V dropped 0 bases and J dropped 3; count of bases not matched to a gene: 4. This CDR3 is built from 18 residues. CDR1 and CDR2 from the germline V gene are LGHNA and YNFKEQ.

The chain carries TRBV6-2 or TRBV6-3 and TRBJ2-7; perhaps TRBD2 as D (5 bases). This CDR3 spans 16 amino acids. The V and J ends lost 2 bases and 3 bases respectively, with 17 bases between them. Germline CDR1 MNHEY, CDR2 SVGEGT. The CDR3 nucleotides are TGTGCCAGCAGTTACCCAGAGGCAGGAGGTTTCTACGAGCAGTACTTC. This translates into CASSYPEAGGFYEQYF.

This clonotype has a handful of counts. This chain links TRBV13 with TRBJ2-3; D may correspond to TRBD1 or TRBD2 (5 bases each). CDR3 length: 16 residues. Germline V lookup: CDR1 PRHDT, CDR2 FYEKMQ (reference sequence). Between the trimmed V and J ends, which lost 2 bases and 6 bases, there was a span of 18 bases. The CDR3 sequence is CASSLWGSLVGDTQYF. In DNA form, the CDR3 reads TGTGCCAGCAGCTTATGGGGGAGTCTCGTCGGGGATACGCAGTATTTT. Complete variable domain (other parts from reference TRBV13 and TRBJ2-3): AAGVIQSPRHLIKEKRETATLKCYPIPRHDTVYWYQQGPGQDPQFLISFYEKMQSDKGSIPDRFSAQQFSDYHSELNMSSLELGDSALYFCASSLWGSLVGDTQYFGPGTRLTVL.

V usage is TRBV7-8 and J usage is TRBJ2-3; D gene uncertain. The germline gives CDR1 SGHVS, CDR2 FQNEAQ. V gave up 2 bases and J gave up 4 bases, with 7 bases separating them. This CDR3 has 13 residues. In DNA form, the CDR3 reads TGTGCCAGCAGCTTACAAGTTGCAGATACGCAGTATTTT. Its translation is CASSLQVADTQYF.

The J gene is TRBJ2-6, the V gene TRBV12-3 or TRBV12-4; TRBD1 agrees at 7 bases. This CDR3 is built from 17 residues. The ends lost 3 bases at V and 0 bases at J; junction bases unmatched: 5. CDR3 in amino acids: CASSFDRVSSGANVLTF. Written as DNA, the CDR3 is TGTGCCAGCAGTTTCGACAGGGTTTCCTCTGGGGCCAACGTCCTGACTTTC.

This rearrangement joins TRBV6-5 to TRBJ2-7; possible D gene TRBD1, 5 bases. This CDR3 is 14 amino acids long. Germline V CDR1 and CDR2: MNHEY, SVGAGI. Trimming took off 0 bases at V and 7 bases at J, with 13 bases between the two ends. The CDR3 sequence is CASSYSLGDREQYF. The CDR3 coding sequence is TGTGCCAGCAGTTACTCCTTAGGGGATCGGGAGCAGTACTTC.

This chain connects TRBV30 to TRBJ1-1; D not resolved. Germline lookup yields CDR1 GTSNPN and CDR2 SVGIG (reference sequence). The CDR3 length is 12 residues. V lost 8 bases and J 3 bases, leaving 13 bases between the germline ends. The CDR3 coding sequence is TGTGCCGGCCAGCGGGGATACACTGAAGCTTTCTTT. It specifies CAGQRGYTEAFF.

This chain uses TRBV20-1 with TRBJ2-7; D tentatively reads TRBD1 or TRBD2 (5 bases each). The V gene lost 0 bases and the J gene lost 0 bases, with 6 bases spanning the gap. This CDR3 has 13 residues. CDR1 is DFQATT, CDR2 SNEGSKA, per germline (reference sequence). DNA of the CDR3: TGCAGTGCTAGAGACGGGACCTCCTACGAGCAGTACTTC. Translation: CSARDGTSYEQYF.

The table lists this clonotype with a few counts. The CDR3 loop reads CSARGFLWENTEAFF. Here the CDR3 DNA reads TGCAGTGCTCGGGGGTTTCTATGGGAAAACACTGAAGCTTTCTTT. The chain employs TRBV20-1 and TRBJ1-1; D is perhaps TRBD1 (5 bases). Trimming removed 5 bases at V and 2 bases at J, with 18 bases between. Per the germline V gene, CDR1 is DFQATT and CDR2 is SNEGSKA (reference sequence). CDR3 length: 15 residues.

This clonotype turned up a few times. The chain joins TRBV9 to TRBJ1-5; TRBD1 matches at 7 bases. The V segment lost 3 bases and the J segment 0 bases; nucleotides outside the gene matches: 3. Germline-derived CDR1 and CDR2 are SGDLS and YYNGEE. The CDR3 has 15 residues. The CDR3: CASSATGNSNQPQHF. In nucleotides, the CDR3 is TGTGCCAGCAGCGCGACAGGGAATAGCAATCAGCCCCAGCATTTT.

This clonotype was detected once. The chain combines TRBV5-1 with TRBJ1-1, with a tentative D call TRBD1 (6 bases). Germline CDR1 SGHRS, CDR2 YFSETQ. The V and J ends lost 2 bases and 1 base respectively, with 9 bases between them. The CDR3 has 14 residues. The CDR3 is CASSFTTGNTEAFF. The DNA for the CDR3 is TGCGCCAGCAGCTTTACGACAGGGAACACTGAAGCTTTCTTT.

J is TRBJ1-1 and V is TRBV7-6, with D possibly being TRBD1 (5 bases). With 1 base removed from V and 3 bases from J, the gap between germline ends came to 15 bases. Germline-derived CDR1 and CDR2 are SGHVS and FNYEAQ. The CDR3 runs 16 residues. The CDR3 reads CASSLEISLGDTEAFF. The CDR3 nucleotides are TGTGCCAGCAGCTTAGAAATAAGCCTAGGGGACACTGAAGCTTTCTTT.

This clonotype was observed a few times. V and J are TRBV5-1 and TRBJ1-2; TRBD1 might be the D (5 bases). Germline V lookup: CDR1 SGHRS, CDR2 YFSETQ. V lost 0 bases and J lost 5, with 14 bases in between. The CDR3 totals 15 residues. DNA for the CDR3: TGCGCCAGCAGCTTGGATCAGGGTTCCAAGTATGGCTACACCTTC. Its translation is CASSLDQGSKYGYTF.

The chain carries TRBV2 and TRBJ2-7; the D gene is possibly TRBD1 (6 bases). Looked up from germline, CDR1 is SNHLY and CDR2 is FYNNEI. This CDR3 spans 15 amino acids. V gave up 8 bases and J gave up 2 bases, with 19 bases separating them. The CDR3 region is CASGKATGHPYEQYF. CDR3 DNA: TGTGCCAGCGGGAAAGCGACGGGACATCCCTACGAGCAGTACTTC.

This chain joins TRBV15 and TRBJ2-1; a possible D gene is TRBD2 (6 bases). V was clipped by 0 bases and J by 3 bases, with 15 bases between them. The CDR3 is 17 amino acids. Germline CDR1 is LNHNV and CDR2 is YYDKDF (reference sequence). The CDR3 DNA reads TGTGCCACCAGCAGAGATTGGAGGGACGAGCACTACAATGAGCAGTTCTTC. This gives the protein CATSRDWRDEHYNEQFF.

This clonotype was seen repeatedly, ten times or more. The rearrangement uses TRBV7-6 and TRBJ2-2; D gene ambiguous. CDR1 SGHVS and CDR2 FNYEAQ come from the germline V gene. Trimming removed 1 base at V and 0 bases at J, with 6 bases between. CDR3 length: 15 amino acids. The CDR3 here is CASSLGGPNTGELFF. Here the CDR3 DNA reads TGTGCCAGCAGCTTAGGCGGACCGAACACCGGGGAGCTGTTTTTT. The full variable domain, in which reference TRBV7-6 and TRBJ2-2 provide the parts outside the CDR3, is GAGVSQSPRYKVTKRGQDVALRCDPISGHVSLYWYRQALGQGPEFLTYFNYEAQQDKSGLPNDRFSAERPEGSISTLTIQRTEQRDSAMYRCASSLGGPNTGELFFGEGSRLTVL.